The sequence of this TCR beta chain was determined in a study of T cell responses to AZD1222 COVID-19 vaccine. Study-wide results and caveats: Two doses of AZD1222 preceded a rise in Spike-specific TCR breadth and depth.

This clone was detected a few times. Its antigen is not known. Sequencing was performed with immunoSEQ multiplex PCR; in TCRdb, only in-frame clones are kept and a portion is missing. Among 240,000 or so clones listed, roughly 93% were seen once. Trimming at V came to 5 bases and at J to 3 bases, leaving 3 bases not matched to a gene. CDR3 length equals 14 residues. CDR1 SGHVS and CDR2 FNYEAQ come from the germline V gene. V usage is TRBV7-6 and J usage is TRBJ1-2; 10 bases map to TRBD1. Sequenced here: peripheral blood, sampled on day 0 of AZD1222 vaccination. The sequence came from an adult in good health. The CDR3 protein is CASSPGTGDYGYTF. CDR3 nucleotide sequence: TGTGCCAGCAGCCCCGGGACAGGGGACTATGGCTACACCTTC.